These 13 T cell receptor beta chains were sequenced from one sample in a study of OX40 agonist ivuxolimab in advanced cancers. Measured with immunoSEQ multiplex PCR; TCRdb has only the in-frame clones, and not every one. The table shows some 100,000 clones, with 85% to 90% occurring only once. The sequencing used CD4+ or CD8+ T cells sorted from blood, collected in a trial of the OX40 agonist ivuxolimab. These receptors were taken from an adult with an advanced solid tumor such as melanoma, head and neck, liver or kidney cancer.

This chain connects TRBV6-6 to TRBJ1-1, with D possibly matching TRBD1 (5 bases). This CDR3 contains 13 residues. Per germline, CDR1 MNHNY and CDR2 SVGAGI (reference sequence). Trimming stripped 2 bases from V and 7 bases from J, with 11 bases between. CDR3 amino acids: CASSYTQGGEAFF. CDR3 DNA: TGTGCCAGCAGTTACACTCAGGGTGGTGAAGCTTTCTTT.

The rearrangement uses TRBV7-3 and TRBJ2-3, with 10 bases lining up with TRBD1. The CDR3 extends over 15 amino acids. Per germline, CDR1 SGHTA and CDR2 FQGTGA. V dropped 5 bases and J dropped 4; count of bases not matched to a gene: 6. CDR3 bases: TGTGCCAGCAGCGCCGTGACAGGGGGCGCAGATACGCAGTATTTT. Its protein product is CASSAVTGGADTQYF.

The chain recombines TRBV9 with TRBJ1-4; D not certain. V lost 0 bases, J lost 5 bases, and 8 bases lay in between. Germline CDR1 SGDLS, CDR2 YYNGEE. This CDR3 comprises 14 residues. CDR3 in DNA: TGTGCCAGCAGCGTAGGCGTTAACAATGAAAAACTGTTTTTT. This translates into CASSVGVNNEKLFF.

This chain links TRBV5-1 with TRBJ2-5, with 13 bases lining up with TRBD2. CDR3 length: 16 residues. After removal of 1 base from V and 5 bases from J, the junction contained 5 bases not matched to a gene. CDR1 is SGHRS and CDR2 is YFSETQ in the germline V gene. The CDR3 sequence is CASSLRTSGSLETQYF. CDR3 coding DNA: TGCGCCAGCAGCTTGAGGACTAGCGGGAGTCTGGAGACCCAGTACTTC.

The chain has TRBV10-3 and TRBJ2-7, with D possibly TRBD1 on 5 matching bases. CDR1 is ENHRY, CDR2 SYGVKD, per germline. V lost 4 bases and J lost 3, with 19 bases in between. The CDR3 runs to 16 residues. CDR3 coding DNA: TGTGCCATCAGTGCCGCCAACCGGACATACTACTACGAGCAGTACTTC. Protein sequence: CAISAANRTYYYEQYF.

The V and J genes are TRBV6-5 and TRBJ2-1; 8 positions agree with TRBD2. The V segment lost 4 bases and the J segment 6 bases; nucleotides outside the gene matches: 5. The length of the CDR3 is 14 residues. Germline V gene data show CDR1 as MNHEY and CDR2 as SVGAGI. CDR3 sequence (DNA): TGTGCCAGCAGTTCTTCCGGGACTAGCAATGAGCAGTTCTTC. Translating gives CASSSSGTSNEQFF.

The chain is built from TRBV6-1 and TRBJ2-7; no definite D call. The germline V gene has CDR1 MNHNS and CDR2 SASEGT. The CDR3 extends over 12 amino acids. V lost 4 bases, J lost 11 bases, and 15 bases lay in between. The CDR3, as DNA: TGTGCCAGCAGTGGGAGACGGAACTTCAAGTACTTC. This sequence encodes CASSGRRNFKYF.

In this sample, this clone turned up a few times. The DNA of the CDR3 is TGTGCCATCAGTGAGAGGGGACTAGCGGGCACCGGGGAGCTGTTTTTT. Amino acids: CAISERGLAGTGELFF. The chain joins TRBV10-3 to TRBJ2-2, with 12 bases fitting TRBD2. V was clipped by 2 bases and J by 4 bases; unmatched bases: 2. Germline-derived CDR1 and CDR2 are ENHRY and SYGVKD. This CDR3 comprises 16 residues.

This chain connects TRBV30 to TRBJ1-4; D unresolved. Germline CDR1 reads GTSNPN; CDR2 reads SVGIG (reference sequence). Trimming removed 0 bases from V and 7 bases from J, with 18 bases in between. The CDR3 spans 16 residues. The CDR3 nucleotides are TGTGCCTGGAGTGTCCTTCTACCGGGCCGCCTTGAAAAACTGTTTTTT. The encoded protein is CAWSVLLPGRLEKLFF. The whole variable domain, filled in from reference TRBV30 and TRBJ1-4, reads SQTIHQWPATLVQPVGSPLSLECTVEGTSNPNLYWYRQAAGRGLQLLFYSVGIGQISSEVPQNLSASRPQDRQFILSSKKLLLSDSGFYLCAWSVLLPGRLEKLFFGSGTQLSVL.

The rearrangement joins TRBV5-5 to TRBJ1-1; D perhaps matches TRBD1 (5 bases). Trimming took off 2 bases at V and 0 bases at J, with 8 bases between the two ends. Germline CDR1 reads SGHKS; CDR2 reads YYEKEE (reference sequence). The CDR3 extends over 14 amino acids. The CDR3 is CASSLTGVNTEAFF. In DNA, the CDR3 is TGTGCCAGCAGCTTAACAGGAGTGAACACTGAAGCTTTCTTT.

The rearrangement links TRBV19 to TRBJ2-1, with D perhaps TRBD1 (6 bases). Germline assignment: CDR1 LNHDA and CDR2 SQIVND (reference sequence). This CDR3 is 12 amino acids long. V was cut by 5 bases and J by 10 bases, with 12 bases left in between. The CDR3 sequence: CASSEQGWEQFF. The CDR3 DNA reads as TGTGCCAGTAGTGAACAGGGATGGGAGCAGTTCTTC. Full variable domain (outside the CDR3, taken from reference TRBV19 and TRBJ2-1): DGGITQSPKYLFRKEGQNVTLSCEQNLNHDAMYWYRQDPGQGLRLIYYSQIVNDFQKGDIAEGYSVSREKKESFPLTVTSAQKNPTAFYLCASSEQGWEQFFGPGTRLTVL.

V usage is TRBV19 and J usage is TRBJ1-3; no clear D gene. CDR3 size: 15 residues. V lost 3 bases and J 0 bases, leaving 9 bases between the germline ends. Germline loops: CDR1 LNHDA, CDR2 SQIVND (reference sequence). The CDR3 coding sequence is TGTGCCAGTAGTATCGAGTCTGTCTCTGGAAACACCATATATTTT. This translates into CASSIESVSGNTIYF.

This rearrangement joins TRBV25-1 to TRBJ2-7, with 7 nucleotides matching TRBD1. The CDR3 covers 14 residues. V was clipped by 10 bases and J by 2 bases; unmatched bases: 11. CDR1 and CDR2 (germline): MGHDK, SYGVNS. DNA of the CDR3: TGTGCCAACTACCAGACAGGGTTAACCTACGAGCAGTACTTC. This gives the protein CANYQTGLTYEQYF.